This T cell receptor (beta chain) was obtained from a study of OX40 agonist ivuxolimab in advanced cancers. Findings and caveats of the study: On average, a greater number of expanded clones characterised CD8+ T cells relative to CD4+. Patients with a partial response at 0.1-3.0 mg/kg had among the lowest clonal expansion. Both CD4+ and CD8+ T cell populations in blood had undergone clonal expansion by week 6 at 0.1 to 3.0 mg/kg.

The CDR3 totals 14 residues. The germline V gene encodes CDR1 MDHEN and CDR2 SYDVKM. V dropped 9 bases and J dropped 6 bases, with 15 bases sitting between them. The protocol was immunoSEQ multiplex PCR, while the TCRdb copy is restricted to in-frame clones and leaves out a portion. The table has some 40,000 clones, about 78% seen once. In the case of this clone: Its antigen is currently unknown.

The origin of this receptor is an adult with an advanced solid tumor such as melanoma, head and neck, liver or kidney cancer. The rearrangement joins TRBV28 to TRBJ1-6; a possible D gene is TRBD1 (6 bases). The source material was CD4+ or CD8+ T cells sorted from blood, sampled in a trial of the OX40 agonist ivuxolimab. CDR3 DNA sequence: TGTGCCAGTCGCCGACAGGCGATTAATTCACCCCTCCACTTT. This gives the protein CASRRQAINSPLHF.